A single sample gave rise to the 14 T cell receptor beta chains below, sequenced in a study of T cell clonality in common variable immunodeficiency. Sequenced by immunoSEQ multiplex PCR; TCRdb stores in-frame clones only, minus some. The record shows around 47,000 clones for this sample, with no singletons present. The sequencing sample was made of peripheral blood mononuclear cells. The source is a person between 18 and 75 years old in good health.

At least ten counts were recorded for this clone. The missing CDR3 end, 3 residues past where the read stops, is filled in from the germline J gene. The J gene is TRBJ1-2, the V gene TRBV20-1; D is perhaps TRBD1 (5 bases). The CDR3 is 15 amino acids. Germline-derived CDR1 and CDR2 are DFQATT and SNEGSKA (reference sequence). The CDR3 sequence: CSAHGGGKLSSDYTF. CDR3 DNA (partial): TGCAGTGCTCACGGGGGGGGTAAATTAAGTAGTGAC.

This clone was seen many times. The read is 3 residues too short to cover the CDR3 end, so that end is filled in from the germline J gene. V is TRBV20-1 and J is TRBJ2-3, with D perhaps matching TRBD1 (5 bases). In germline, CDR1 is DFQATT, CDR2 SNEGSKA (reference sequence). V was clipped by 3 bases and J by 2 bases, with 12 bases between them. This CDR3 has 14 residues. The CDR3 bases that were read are TGCAGTGCTAGTCGCGACAGTTACACAGATACG. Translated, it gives CSASRDSYTDT. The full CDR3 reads CSASRDSYTDTQYF.

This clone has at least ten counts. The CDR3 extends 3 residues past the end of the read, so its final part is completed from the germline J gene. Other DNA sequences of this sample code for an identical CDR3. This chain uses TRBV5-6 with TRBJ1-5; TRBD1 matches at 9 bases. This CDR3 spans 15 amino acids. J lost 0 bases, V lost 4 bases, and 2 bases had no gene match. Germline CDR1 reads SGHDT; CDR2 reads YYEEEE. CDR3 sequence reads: CASSRTGDSNQPQHF. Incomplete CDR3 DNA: TGTGCCAGCAGCCGGACAGGGGATAGCAATCAGCCC.

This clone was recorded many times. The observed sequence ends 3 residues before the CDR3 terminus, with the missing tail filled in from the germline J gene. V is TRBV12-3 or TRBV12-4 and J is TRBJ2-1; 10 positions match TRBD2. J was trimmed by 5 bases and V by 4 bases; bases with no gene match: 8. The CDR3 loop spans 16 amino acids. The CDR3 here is CASSSATSGDNNEQFF. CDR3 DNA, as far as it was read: TGTGCCAGCAGTTCCGCAACTAGCGGGGATAACAATGAG.

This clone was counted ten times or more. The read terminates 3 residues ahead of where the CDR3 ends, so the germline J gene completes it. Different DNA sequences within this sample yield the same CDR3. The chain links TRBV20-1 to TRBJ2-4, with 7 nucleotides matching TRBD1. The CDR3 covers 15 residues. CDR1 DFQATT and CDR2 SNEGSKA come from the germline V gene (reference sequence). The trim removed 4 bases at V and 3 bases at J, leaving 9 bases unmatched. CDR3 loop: CSATRIDRDKNIQYF. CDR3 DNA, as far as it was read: TGCAGTGCTACCCGCATAGACAGGGACAAAAACATT.

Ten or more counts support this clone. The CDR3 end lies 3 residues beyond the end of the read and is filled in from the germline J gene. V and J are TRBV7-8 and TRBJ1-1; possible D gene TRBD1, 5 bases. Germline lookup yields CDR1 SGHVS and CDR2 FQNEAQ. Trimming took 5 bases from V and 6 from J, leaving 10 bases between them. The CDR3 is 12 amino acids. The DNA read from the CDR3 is TGTGCCAGCAGCCTCAAGGGGTCTGAA. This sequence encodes CASSLKGSE. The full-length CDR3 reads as CASSLKGSEAFF.

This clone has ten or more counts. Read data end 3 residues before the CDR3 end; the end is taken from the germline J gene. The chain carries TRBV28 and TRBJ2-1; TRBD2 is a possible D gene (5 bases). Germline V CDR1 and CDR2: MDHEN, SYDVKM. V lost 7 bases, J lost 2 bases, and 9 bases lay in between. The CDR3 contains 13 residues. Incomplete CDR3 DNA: TGTGCCAGCAATCCGGGGACCTACAATGAG. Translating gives CASNPGTYNE. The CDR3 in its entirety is CASNPGTYNEQFF.

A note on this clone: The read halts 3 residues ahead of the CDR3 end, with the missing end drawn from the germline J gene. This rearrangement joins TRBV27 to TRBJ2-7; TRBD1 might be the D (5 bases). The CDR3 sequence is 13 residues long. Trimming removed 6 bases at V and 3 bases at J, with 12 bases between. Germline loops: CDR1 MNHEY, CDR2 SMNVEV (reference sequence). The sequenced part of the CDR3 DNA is TGTGCCAGCAGGGAAATCACAGGCTACGAG. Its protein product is CASREITGYE. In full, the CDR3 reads CASREITGYEQYF.

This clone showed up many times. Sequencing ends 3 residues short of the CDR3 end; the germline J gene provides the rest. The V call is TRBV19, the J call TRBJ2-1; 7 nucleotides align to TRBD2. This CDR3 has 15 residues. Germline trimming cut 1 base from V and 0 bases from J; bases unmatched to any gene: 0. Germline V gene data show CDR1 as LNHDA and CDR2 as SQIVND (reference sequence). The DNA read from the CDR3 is TGTGCCAGTAGTATAGGGACTAGCTCCTACAATGAG. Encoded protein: CASSIGTSSYNE. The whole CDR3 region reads CASSIGTSSYNEQFF.

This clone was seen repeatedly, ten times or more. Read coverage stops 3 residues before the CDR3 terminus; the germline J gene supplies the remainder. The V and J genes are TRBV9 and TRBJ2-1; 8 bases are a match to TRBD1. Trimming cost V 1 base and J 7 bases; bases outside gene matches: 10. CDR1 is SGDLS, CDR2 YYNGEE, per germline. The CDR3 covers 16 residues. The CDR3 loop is CASSVTPGQVINEQFF. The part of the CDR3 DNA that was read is TGTGCCAGCAGCGTAACTCCGGGACAGGTCATTAATGAG.

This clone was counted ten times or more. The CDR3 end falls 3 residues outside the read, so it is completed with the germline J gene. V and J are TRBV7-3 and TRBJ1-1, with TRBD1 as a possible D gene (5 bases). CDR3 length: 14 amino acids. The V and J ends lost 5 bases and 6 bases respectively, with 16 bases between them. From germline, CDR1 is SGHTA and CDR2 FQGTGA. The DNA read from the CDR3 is TGTGCCAGCAGCCGTACTGACAGTCAGCCTGAA. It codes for CASSRTDSQPE. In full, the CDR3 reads CASSRTDSQPEAFF.

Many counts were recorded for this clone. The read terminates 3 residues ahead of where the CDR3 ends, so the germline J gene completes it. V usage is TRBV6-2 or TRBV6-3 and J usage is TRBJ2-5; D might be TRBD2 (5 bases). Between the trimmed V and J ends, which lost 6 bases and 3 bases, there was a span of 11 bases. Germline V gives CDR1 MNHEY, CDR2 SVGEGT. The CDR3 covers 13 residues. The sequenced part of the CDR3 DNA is TGTGCCAGCAGCCGGGGAAGGGAAGAGACC. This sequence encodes CASSRGREET. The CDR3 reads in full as CASSRGREETQYF.

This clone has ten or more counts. CDR3 bases read: TGTGCCAGCTCACTCCAGACAGGGATGAACACTGAA. It translates to CASSLQTGMNTE. In full, the CDR3 is CASSLQTGMNTEAFF. The genes are TRBV18 and TRBJ1-1; 7 bases fit TRBD1. Read sequence stops 3 residues before the CDR3 end, and the germline J gene provides the missing end. Germline CDR1 and CDR2: KGHSH and LQKENI. V shed 4 bases, J shed 0 bases, and the junction held 5 bases outside the gene matches. The CDR3 covers 15 residues. The full variable domain, with the rest looked up from reference TRBV18 and TRBJ1-1, is NAGVMQNPRHLVRRRGQEARLRCSPMKGHSHVYWYRQLPEEGLKFMVYLQKENIIDESGMPKERFSAEFPKEGPSILRIQQVVRGDSAAYFCASSLQTGMNTEAFFGQGTRLTVV.

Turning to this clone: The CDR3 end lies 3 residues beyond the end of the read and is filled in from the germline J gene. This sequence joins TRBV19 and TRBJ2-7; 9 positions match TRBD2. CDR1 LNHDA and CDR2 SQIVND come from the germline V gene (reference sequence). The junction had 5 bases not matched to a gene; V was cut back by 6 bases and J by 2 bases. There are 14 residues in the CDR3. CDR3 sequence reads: CASSAGGRAYEQYF. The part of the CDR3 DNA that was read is TGTGCCAGTAGCGCGGGCGGGAGGGCCTACGAG.